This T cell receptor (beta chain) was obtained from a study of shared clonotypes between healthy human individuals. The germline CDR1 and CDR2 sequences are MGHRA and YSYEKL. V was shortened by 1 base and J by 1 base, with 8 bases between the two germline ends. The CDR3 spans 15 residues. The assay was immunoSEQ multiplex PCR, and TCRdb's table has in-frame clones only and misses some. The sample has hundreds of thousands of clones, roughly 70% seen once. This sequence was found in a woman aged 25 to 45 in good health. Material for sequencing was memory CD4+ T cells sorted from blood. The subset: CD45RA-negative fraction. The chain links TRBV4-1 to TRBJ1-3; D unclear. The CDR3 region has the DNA TGCGCCAGCAGCCAAGTGGGCCTTTCTGGAAACACCATATATTTT. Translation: CASSQVGLSGNTIYF.